This is a list of T cell receptor beta chains from one sample in a study of T cell changes during pregnancy in multiple sclerosis. Data came from immunoSEQ multiplex PCR; TCRdb stores just in-frame clones and leaves some out. The sample includes about 84,000 clones, 94% of them seen just once. The material was peripheral blood, obtained in the second trimester of pregnancy. These receptors came from a female donor in good health, enrolled as a control in a pregnancy study. CDR3s include the opening cysteine and the closing phenylalanine or tryptophan. D genes are given only for firm matches. For some rows the clone size is stated as once, few or many, or as a class when expanded; others skip it.

TRBV5-4,NA,TRBJ2-7,NA,CASSLSGASEQYF,TGTGCCAGCAGCTTGTCTGGGGCATCCGAGCAGTACTTC
TRBV11-3,NA,TRBJ2-5,NA,CASSLGPGGSQETQYF,TGTGCCAGCAGCCTTGGCCCCGGAGGGTCACAAGAGACCCAGTACTTC
TRBV23-1,NA,TRBJ2-3,NA,CASSHRGFRSADTQYF,TGCGCCAGCAGTCATAGGGGGTTTCGAAGCGCAGATACGCAGTATTTT
TRBV18,NA,TRBJ2-1,NA,CASSQASGSDEQFF,TGTGCCAGCTCACAGGCGTCGGGATCAGACGAGCAGTTCTTC
TRBV7-9,NA,TRBJ2-1,NA,CASSGSGYNEQFF,TGTGCCAGCAGCGGTAGCGGCTACAATGAGCAGTTCTTC
TRBV10-1,NA,TRBJ2-2,TRBD2,CASSVETSGRPNTGELFF,TGCGCCAGCAGTGTGGAGACTAGCGGGAGGCCGAACACCGGGGAGCTGTTTTTT
TRBV28,NA,TRBJ2-5,NA,CASSSRPDIYQYQETQYF,TGTGCCAGCAGTTCTCGACCCGACATATACCAGTACCAAGAGACCCAGTACTTC
TRBV5-1,NA,TRBJ2-2,TRBD2,CASSLVVGFGTSNTGELFF,TGCGCCAGCAGCTTGGTTGTTGGATTCGGGACTAGCAACACCGGGGAGCTGTTTTTT
TRBV7-2,NA,TRBJ2-4,TRBD2,CASSWSGNQAKNIQYF,TGTGCCAGCAGCTGGAGCGGGAATCAAGCCAAAAACATTCAGTACTTC
TRBV5-1,NA,TRBJ2-7,TRBD1,CPFRDRQYEQYF,TGCCCCTTCCGGGACAGGCAGTACGAGCAGTACTTC
TRBV28,once,TRBJ2-7,NA,CASSPGTLHEQYF,TGTGCCAGCAGTCCGGGGACTTTACACGAGCAGTACTTC
TRBV10-3,NA,TRBJ2-3,NA,CAISGSGQDTTDTQYF,TGTGCCATCAGTGGATCTGGTCAGGATACCACAGATACGCAGTATTTT
TRBV4-2,NA,TRBJ2-7,TRBD1,CASSQDHQGDAYEQYF,TGTGCCAGCAGCCAAGACCACCAGGGGGATGCCTACGAGCAGTACTTC
TRBV2,NA,TRBJ2-4,TRBD1,CASLGGTGENIQYF,TGTGCCAGCTTGGGGGGGACAGGGGAAAACATTCAGTACTTC
TRBV27,NA,TRBJ1-1,NA,CASGYRVTEAFF,TGTGCCAGCGGCTACAGGGTCACTGAAGCTTTCTTT
TRBV4-1,NA,TRBJ2-1,NA,CASKPEQLINEQFF,TGCGCCAGCAAACCGGAACAGCTTATCAATGAGCAGTTCTTC
TRBV6-1,NA,TRBJ1-2,TRBD1,CASSGQGPANYGYTF,TGTGCCAGCAGTGGACAGGGACCAGCTAACTATGGCTACACCTTC
TRBV7-2,NA,TRBJ2-1,TRBD2,CASSLSGASSYNEQFF,TGTGCCAGCAGCTTAAGCGGGGCGAGCTCCTACAATGAGCAGTTCTTC
TRBV27,NA,TRBJ1-5,NA,CASSLNRGNQPQHF,TGTGCCAGCAGTTTAAACAGGGGCAATCAGCCCCAGCATTTT
TRBV5-1,NA,TRBJ2-3,NA,CASSLAQTGTDTQYF,TGCGCCAGCAGCTTGGCCCAGACTGGCACAGATACGCAGTATTTT
TRBV19,once,TRBJ2-1,TRBD2,CASSIGWTSGYNEQFF,TGTGCCAGTAGTATAGGGTGGACTAGCGGGTACAATGAGCAGTTCTTC
TRBV28,once,TRBJ2-7,NA,CASSSGAGPSYEQYF,TGTGCCAGCAGTTCCGGAGCGGGCCCCTCCTACGAGCAGTACTTC
TRBV14,NA,TRBJ2-7,NA,CASSPTGITDEQYF,TGTGCCAGCAGCCCAACAGGAATCACCGACGAGCAGTACTTC
TRBV2,NA,TRBJ1-5,NA,CASSDRPSNQPQHF,TGTGCCAGCAGCGACAGACCTAGCAATCAGCCCCAGCATTTT
TRBV6-6,once,TRBJ1-2,NA,CASSRSRNIDGYTF,TGTGCCAGCAGTAGATCCAGGAACATCGATGGCTACACCTTC
TRBV5-4,large,TRBJ1-5,NA,CASSLTPDQPQHF,TGTGCCAGCAGCTTAACTCCCGATCAGCCCCAGCATTTT
TRBV5-4,NA,TRBJ2-3,TRBD1,CASSSGTGKGDTQYF,TGTGCCAGCAGCTCCGGGACAGGGAAGGGAGATACGCAGTATTTT
TRBV28,NA,TRBJ2-3,TRBD1,CASSFPGQGVTSSTDTQYF,TGTGCCAGCAGTTTTCCAGGGCAGGGGGTAACCTCTAGCACAGATACGCAGTATTTT
TRBV19,NA,TRBJ1-2,TRBD1,CASTLWDRGLNYGYTF,TGTGCCAGTACCCTTTGGGACAGGGGGCTGAACTATGGCTACACCTTC
TRBV28,NA,TRBJ2-3,TRBD2,CASRVAGVIGTQYF,TGTGCCAGCAGGGTAGCGGGAGTTATTGGTACGCAGTATTTT
TRBV5-1,NA,TRBJ1-4,TRBD1,CASSTAPGQGRELFF,TGCGCCAGCAGCACCGCTCCGGGACAGGGAAGGGAACTGTTTTTT
TRBV11-1,NA,TRBJ1-2,NA,CASSFGREPGTYGYTF,TGTGCCAGCAGCTTTGGTCGGGAACCCGGGACATATGGCTACACCTTC
TRBV15,NA,TRBJ1-4,NA,CATSRASGTHFIGKLFF,TGTGCCACCAGCAGAGCCTCCGGGACTCATTTTATCGGAAAACTGTTTTTT
TRBV7-9,NA,TRBJ2-7,NA,CASSLEAGYEQYF,TGTGCCAGCAGCTTAGAGGCGGGCTACGAGCAGTACTTC
TRBV5-1,NA,TRBJ1-2,NA,CASSFSGNYGYTF,TGCGCCAGCAGCTTTTCCGGGAACTATGGCTACACCTTC
TRBV7-9,few,TRBJ2-3,TRBD1,CASSSGTGGDTQYF,TGTGCCAGCAGCTCCGGGACAGGGGGGGATACGCAGTATTTT
TRBV7-8,NA,TRBJ1-1,NA,CASSFPVGGDTEAFF,TGTGCCAGCAGCTTCCCAGTGGGGGGGGACACTGAAGCTTTCTTT
TRBV25-1,NA,TRBJ2-5,NA,CASSDTSKGETQYF,TGTGCCAGCAGTGACACTAGTAAAGGAGAGACCCAGTACTTC
TRBV29-1,few,TRBJ2-5,NA,CSVGLGVETQYF,TGCAGCGTGGGCCTAGGGGTAGAGACCCAGTACTTC
TRBV6-6,once,TRBJ2-2,NA,CASTDRQNTGELFF,TGTGCCAGCACCGACAGACAAAACACCGGGGAGCTGTTTTTT
TRBV6-1,NA,TRBJ2-1,NA,CASSRTTRVEQFF,TGTGCCAGCAGCCGTACGACGAGGGTTGAGCAGTTCTTC
TRBV6-5,NA,TRBJ2-5,NA,CASSYGLPGETQYF,TGTGCCAGCAGTTACGGACTCCCTGGGGAGACCCAGTACTTC
TRBV2,NA,TRBJ2-3,TRBD2,CASSEDGSGSPSTDTQYF,TGTGCCAGCAGTGAGGATGGGAGCGGGAGCCCTAGCACAGATACGCAGTATTTT
TRBV6-5,few,TRBJ1-2,TRBD1,CASTNRGRGYTF,TGTGCCAGCACCAACAGGGGGCGCGGCTACACCTTC
TRBV5-8,NA,TRBJ2-5,TRBD1,CASSSDRGMPPGGRETQYF,TGTGCCAGCAGTTCAGACAGGGGGATGCCCCCTGGGGGGCGAGAGACCCAGTACTTC
TRBV27,NA,TRBJ1-1,NA,CASSPTPGTEAFF,TGTGCCAGCAGTCCCACCCCCGGGACTGAAGCTTTCTTT
TRBV6-5,NA,TRBJ1-1,NA,CASSYSLRGTEAFF,TGTGCCAGCAGTTACTCTTTAAGGGGGACTGAAGCTTTCTTT
TRBV19,NA,TRBJ2-1,TRBD1,CASSTTGAYNEQFF,TGTGCCAGTAGTACCACAGGGGCCTACAATGAGCAGTTCTTC
TRBV5-6,NA,TRBJ2-1,TRBD2,CASSLGPGLALNEQFF,TGTGCCAGCAGCTTGGGACCGGGACTAGCGTTGAATGAGCAGTTCTTC
TRBV30,NA,TRBJ2-7,NA,CAWSTPPLEQCF,TGTGCCTGGAGTACCCCCCCGTTGGAGCAGTGCTTC
TRBV2,NA,TRBJ2-7,NA,CASRDLPTGLEQYF,TGTGCCAGCAGAGACCTACCGACAGGCCTCGAGCAGTACTTC
TRBV7-2,NA,TRBJ2-1,TRBD2,CASSYLAGVSYNEQFF,TGTGCCAGCAGCTACCTAGCGGGGGTCTCCTACAATGAGCAGTTCTTC
TRBV11-2,NA,TRBJ2-5,NA,CASSSRKLRETQYF,TGTGCCAGCAGCTCAAGAAAACTTCGGGAGACCCAGTACTTC
TRBV19,NA,TRBJ2-3,TRBD2,CASSIDLAGRTDTQYF,TGTGCCAGTAGTATAGACCTAGCGGGGCGCACAGATACGCAGTATTTT
TRBV7-6,NA,TRBJ2-5,TRBD1,CASSLADRAGDQYF,TGTGCCAGCAGCTTAGCGGACAGGGCAGGTGACCAGTACTTC
TRBV19,NA,TRBJ2-3,NA,CASSIWETSTDTQYF,TGTGCCAGTAGTATTTGGGAGACTAGCACAGATACGCAGTATTTT
TRBV10-3,NA,TRBJ1-1,NA,CAIREPGVVNTEAFF,TGTGCCATCAGGGAGCCAGGGGTCGTGAACACTGAAGCTTTCTTT
TRBV30,NA,TRBJ1-5,NA,CAWSVWGQGYQPQHF,TGTGCCTGGAGTGTTTGGGGCCAGGGATATCAGCCCCAGCATTTT